The rows below give T cell receptor beta chains drawn from one sample of a study of memory CD8 T cells in hepatitis C reinfection. Clones were read by immunoSEQ multiplex PCR, and TCRdb kept only the in-frame ones, dropping some. This table holds more than 35,000 clones, 88% found once. Sequencing was carried out using naive CD8+ T cells sorted from blood. All receptors come from a man between 18 and 29 years old with hepatitis C virus infection. Each CDR3 is given without its conserved first and last residue. The D gene is left open where the match is weak.

V gene: TRBV9
D gene: TRBD2
J gene: TRBJ2-3
CDR3 protein: ASSVSGGAVADTQY

V gene: TRBV7-9
D gene: TRBD2
J gene: TRBJ2-7
CDR3 protein: ASSLIASGYEQY

V gene: TRBV7-6
D gene: TRBD2
J gene: TRBJ2-7
CDR3 protein: ASSLAGGSYEQY

V gene: TRBV27
D gene: .
J gene: TRBJ1-5
CDR3 protein: ASSFGGSNQPQH

V gene: TRBV27
D gene: .
J gene: TRBJ1-1
CDR3 protein: ASSSRDTEAF

V gene: TRBV10-1
D gene: .
J gene: TRBJ2-1
CDR3 protein: ASSESGGDTYNEQF

V gene: TRBV9
D gene: .
J gene: TRBJ2-4
CDR3 protein: ASSVGGEDIQY

V gene: TRBV27
D gene: .
J gene: TRBJ1-1
CDR3 protein: ASSLSIGFTEAF

V gene: TRBV4-1
D gene: TRBD1
J gene: TRBJ1-1
CDR3 protein: ASSQDSGGFEAF

V gene: TRBV19
D gene: TRBD1
J gene: TRBJ2-3
CDR3 protein: ASSTHGQGGTDTQY

V gene: TRBV30
D gene: .
J gene: TRBJ2-2
CDR3 protein: AWSGGFTGELF

V gene: TRBV5-6
D gene: .
J gene: .
CDR3 protein: ASSLANRRSDEQY

V gene: TRBV10-1
D gene: .
J gene: TRBJ2-7
CDR3 protein: ASSDGNTYEQY

V gene: TRBV19
D gene: .
J gene: TRBJ1-2
CDR3 protein: ASSIGSRGAHGYT

V gene: TRBV19
D gene: .
J gene: TRBJ1-1
CDR3 protein: ASSFQGVQTEAF

V gene: TRBV10-1
D gene: TRBD1
J gene: .
CDR3 protein: ASSESTGPAYEQY

V gene: TRBV7-2
D gene: .
J gene: TRBJ2-1
CDR3 protein: ASSLDLLRF

V gene: TRBV7-9
D gene: .
J gene: TRBJ1-5
CDR3 protein: ASSATGPQH

V gene: TRBV4-2
D gene: TRBD2
J gene: TRBJ2-7
CDR3 protein: ASSQGVPSGGYEQY

V gene: TRBV5-4
D gene: .
J gene: TRBJ1-1
CDR3 protein: ASSLQGSTEAF

V gene: TRBV4-3
D gene: .
J gene: TRBJ2-4
CDR3 protein: ASSQGFSGSAKNIQY

V gene: TRBV5-1
D gene: .
J gene: TRBJ1-1
CDR3 protein: ASRTSTEAF

V gene: TRBV19
D gene: .
J gene: TRBJ1-5
CDR3 protein: ASTHSTRNQPQH

V gene: TRBV7-9
D gene: .
J gene: TRBJ2-5
CDR3 protein: ASSLGRGGQETQY

V gene: TRBV6-5
D gene: .
J gene: TRBJ1-1
CDR3 protein: ASSSPDSLNTEAF

V gene: TRBV6-5
D gene: .
J gene: TRBJ1-1
CDR3 protein: ASSSQEGTEAF